This T cell receptor (beta chain) was documented in a study of identical twins. One entry per CDR3 protein results from TCRdb running MiXCR on the 5' RACE reads. The sample has over 600,000 distinct CDR3 sequences, approximately 21% seen once. The V gene's germline CDR1 is MNHNY and CDR2 SVGAGI (reference sequence). This CDR3 has 13 residues. Trimming pared 9 bases from V and 8 bases from J, leaving 19 bases between. The same sample was also used in a study of T cells expressing NK-cell markers. That report adds: Several experiments confined sorting to alpha-beta TCR T cells with an anti-gamma-delta TCR antibody.

The sample consisted of PBMCs. J is TRBJ1-1 and V is TRBV6-6; possible D gene TRBD1, 6 bases. The receptor was isolated from a woman aged 18-29 years in good health. The CDR3 loop is CASGAGVKPEAFF. CDR3 nucleotide sequence: TGTGCCAGTGGGGCAGGGGTTAAGCCCGAAGCTTTCTTT.